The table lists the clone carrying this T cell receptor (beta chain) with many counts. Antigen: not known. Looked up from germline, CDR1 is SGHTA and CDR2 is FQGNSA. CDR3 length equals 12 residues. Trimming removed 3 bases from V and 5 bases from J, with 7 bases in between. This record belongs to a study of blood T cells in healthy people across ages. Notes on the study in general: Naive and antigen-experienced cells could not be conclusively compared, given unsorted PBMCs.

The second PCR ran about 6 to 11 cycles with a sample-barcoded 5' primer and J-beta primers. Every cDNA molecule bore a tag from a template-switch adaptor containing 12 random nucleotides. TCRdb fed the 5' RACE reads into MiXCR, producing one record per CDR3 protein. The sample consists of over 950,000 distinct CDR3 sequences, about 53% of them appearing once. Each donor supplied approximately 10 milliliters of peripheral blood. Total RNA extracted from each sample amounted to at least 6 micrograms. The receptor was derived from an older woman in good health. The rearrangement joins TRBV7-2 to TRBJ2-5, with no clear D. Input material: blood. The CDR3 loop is CASSFNGETQYF. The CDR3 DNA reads TGTGCCAGCAGCTTTAATGGGGAGACCCAGTACTTC.